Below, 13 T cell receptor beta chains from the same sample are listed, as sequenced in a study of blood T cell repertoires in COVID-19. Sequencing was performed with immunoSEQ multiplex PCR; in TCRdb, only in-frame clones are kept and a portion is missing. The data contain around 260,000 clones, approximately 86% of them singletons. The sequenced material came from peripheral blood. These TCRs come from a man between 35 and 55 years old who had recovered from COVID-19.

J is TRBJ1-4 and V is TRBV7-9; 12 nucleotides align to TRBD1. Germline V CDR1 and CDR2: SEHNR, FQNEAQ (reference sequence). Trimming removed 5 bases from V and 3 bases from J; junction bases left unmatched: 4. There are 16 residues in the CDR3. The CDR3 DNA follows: TGTGCCAGCAGCCCGGGACAGGGGGCGTCTAATGAAAAACTGTTTTTT. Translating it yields CASSPGQGASNEKLFF.

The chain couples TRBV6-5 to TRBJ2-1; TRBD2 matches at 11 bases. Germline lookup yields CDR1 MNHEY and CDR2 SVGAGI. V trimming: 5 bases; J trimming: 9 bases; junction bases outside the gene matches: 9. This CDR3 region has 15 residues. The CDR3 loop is CASSSSGGVSFEQFF. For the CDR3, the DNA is TGTGCCAGCAGTAGTAGCGGGGGGGTTTCCTTTGAGCAGTTCTTC.

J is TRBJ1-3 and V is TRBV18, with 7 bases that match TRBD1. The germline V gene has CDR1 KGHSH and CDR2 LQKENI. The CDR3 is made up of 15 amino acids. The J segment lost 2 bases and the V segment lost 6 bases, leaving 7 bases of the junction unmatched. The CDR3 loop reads CASSRTGETGNTIYF. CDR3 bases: TGTGCCAGCTCGCGTACAGGGGAAACTGGAAACACCATATATTTT. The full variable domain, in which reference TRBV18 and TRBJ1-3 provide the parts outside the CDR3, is NAGVMQNPRHLVRRRGQEARLRCSPMKGHSHVYWYRQLPEEGLKFMVYLQKENIIDESGMPKERFSAEFPKEGPSILRIQQVVRGDSAAYFCASSRTGETGNTIYFGEGSWLTVV.

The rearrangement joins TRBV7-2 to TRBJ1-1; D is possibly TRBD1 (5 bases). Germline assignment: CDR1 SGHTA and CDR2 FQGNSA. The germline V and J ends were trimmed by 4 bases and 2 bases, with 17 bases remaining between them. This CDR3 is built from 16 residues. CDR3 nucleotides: TGTGCCAGCAGCTCCTCTCTGGCGGGGCTAAACACTGAAGCTTTCTTT. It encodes CASSSSLAGLNTEAFF.

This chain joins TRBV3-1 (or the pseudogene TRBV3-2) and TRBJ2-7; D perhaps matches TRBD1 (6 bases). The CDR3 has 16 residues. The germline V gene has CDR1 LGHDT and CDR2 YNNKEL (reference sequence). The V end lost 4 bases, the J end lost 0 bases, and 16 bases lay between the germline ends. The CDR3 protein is CASSPSDRRGSYEQYF. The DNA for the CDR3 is TGTGCCAGCAGCCCCTCGGACAGACGGGGCTCCTACGAGCAGTACTTC.

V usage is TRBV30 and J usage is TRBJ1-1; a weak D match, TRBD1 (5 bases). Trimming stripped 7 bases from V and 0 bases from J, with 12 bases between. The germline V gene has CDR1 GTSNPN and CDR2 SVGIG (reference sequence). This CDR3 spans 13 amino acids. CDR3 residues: CALKTVMNTEAFF. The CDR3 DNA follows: TGTGCCTTGAAGACAGTCATGAACACTGAAGCTTTCTTT. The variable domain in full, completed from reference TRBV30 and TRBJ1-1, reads SQTIHQWPATLVQPVGSPLSLECTVEGTSNPNLYWYRQAAGRGLQLLFYSVGIGQISSEVPQNLSASRPQDRQFILSSKKLLLSDSGFYLCALKTVMNTEAFFGQGTRLTVV.

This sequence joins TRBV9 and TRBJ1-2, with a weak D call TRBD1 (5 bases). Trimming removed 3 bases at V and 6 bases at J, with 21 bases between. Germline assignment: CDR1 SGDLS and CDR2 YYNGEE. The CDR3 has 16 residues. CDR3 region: CASSAGGSDKYHGYTF. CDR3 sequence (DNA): TGTGCCAGCAGCGCGGGGGGATCGGACAAATACCATGGCTACACCTTC.

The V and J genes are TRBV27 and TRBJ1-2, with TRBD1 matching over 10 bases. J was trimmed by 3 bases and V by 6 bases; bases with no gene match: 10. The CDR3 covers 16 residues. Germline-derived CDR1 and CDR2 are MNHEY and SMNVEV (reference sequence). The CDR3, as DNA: TGTGCCAGCAGACCCCTGGGGACAGGGGATTACTATGGCTACACCTTC. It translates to CASRPLGTGDYYGYTF.

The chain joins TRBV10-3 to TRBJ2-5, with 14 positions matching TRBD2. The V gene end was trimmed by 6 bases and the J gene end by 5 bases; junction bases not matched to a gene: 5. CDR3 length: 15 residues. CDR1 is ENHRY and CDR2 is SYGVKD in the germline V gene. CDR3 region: CAIRTTSGRVETQYF. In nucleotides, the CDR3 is TGTGCCATCAGAACGACTAGCGGGAGGGTTGAGACCCAGTACTTC.

CDR3 DNA: TGTGCCAGCAGCATGGGACAGGGTGAGAAGCGGACCAGGGATCAGCCCCAGCATTTT. Translating it yields CASSMGQGEKRTRDQPQHF. The chain links TRBV13 to TRBJ1-5; 9 nucleotides align to TRBD1. V gave up 5 bases and J gave up 5 bases; unmatched junction bases: 19. The CDR3 extends over 19 amino acids. Germline CDR1 reads PRHDT; CDR2 reads FYEKMQ (reference sequence).

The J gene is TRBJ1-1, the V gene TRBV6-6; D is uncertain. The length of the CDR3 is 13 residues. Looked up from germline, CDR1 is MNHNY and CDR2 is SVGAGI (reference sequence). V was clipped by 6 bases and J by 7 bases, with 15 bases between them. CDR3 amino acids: CASRLSRVGEAFF. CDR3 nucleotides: TGTGCCAGCAGACTTTCACGGGTGGGTGAAGCTTTCTTT.

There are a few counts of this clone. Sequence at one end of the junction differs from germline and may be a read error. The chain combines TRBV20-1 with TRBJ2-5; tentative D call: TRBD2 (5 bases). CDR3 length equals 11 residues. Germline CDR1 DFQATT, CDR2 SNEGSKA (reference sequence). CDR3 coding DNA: TGCAGTGCCTCGAAACCGGGAAGGGTCCACTTC. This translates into CSASKPGRVHF.

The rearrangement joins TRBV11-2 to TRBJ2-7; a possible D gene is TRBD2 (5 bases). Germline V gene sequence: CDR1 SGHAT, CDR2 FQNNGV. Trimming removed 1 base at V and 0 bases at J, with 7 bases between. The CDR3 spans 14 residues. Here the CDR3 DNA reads TGTGCCAGCAGCTTAGTGGACTTCTCCTACGAGCAGTACTTC. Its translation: CASSLVDFSYEQYF.